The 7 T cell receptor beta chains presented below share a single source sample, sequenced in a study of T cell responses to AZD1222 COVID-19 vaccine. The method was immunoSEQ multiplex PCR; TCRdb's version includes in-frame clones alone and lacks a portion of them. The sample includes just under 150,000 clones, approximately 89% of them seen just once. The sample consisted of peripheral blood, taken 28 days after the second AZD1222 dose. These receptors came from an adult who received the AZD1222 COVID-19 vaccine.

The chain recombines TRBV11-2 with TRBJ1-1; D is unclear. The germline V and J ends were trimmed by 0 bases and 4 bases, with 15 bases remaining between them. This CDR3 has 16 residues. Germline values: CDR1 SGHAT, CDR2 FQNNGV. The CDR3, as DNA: TGTGCCAGCAGCTTAGAGTTTACCGTGCGTCGCACTGAAGCTTTCTTT. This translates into CASSLEFTVRRTEAFF.

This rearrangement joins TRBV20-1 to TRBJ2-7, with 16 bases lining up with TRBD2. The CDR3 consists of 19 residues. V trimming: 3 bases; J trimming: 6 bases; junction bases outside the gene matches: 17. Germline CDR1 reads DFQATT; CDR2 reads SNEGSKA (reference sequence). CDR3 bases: TGCAGTGCTAGTGTCCTTATTACCGGGACTAGCGGGAGGGCCCTCGAGCAGTACTTC. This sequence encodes CSASVLITGTSGRALEQYF.

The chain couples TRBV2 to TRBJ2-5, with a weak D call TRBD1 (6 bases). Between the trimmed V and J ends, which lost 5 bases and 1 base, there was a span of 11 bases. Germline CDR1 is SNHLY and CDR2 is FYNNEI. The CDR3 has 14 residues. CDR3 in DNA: TGTGCCAGCAGTCGACAGGAAGGCCAAGAGACCCAGTACTTC. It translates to CASSRQEGQETQYF.

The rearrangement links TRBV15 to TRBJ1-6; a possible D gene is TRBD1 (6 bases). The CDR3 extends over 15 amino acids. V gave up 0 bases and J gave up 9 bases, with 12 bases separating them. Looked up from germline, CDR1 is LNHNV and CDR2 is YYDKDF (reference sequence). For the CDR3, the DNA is TGTGCCACCAGCAGAGATCTTGGACAGAGTTCACCCCTCCACTTT. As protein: CATSRDLGQSSPLHF.

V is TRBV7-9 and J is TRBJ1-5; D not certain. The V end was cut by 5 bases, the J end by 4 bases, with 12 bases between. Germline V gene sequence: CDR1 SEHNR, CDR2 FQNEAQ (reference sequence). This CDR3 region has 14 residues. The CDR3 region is CASSDYGENQPQHF. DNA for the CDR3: TGTGCCAGCAGCGACTACGGAGAAAATCAGCCCCAGCATTTT.

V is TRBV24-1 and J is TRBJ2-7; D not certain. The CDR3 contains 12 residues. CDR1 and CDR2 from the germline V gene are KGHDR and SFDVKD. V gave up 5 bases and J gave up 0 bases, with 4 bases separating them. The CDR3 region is CATSGNSYEQYF. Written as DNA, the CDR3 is TGTGCCACCAGTGGAAACTCCTACGAGCAGTACTTC.

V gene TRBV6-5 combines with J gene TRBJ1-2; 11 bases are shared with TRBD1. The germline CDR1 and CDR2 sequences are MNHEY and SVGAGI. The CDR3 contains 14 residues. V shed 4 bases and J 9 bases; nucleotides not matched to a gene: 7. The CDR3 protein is CASSSPGQGGSYTF. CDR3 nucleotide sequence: TGTGCCAGCAGTTCCCCGGGACAGGGGGGGAGCTACACCTTC.